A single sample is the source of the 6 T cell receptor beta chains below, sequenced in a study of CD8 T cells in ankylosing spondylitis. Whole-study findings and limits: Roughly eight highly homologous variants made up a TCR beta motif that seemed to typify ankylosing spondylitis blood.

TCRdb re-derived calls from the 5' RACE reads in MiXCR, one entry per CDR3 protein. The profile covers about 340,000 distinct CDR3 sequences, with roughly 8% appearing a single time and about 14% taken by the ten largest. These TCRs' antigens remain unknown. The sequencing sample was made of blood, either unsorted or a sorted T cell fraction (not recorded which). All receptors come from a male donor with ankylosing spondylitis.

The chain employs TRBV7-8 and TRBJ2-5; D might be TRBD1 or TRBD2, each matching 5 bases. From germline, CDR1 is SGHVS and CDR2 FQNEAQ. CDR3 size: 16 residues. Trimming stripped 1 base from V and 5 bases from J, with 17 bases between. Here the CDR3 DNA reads TGTGCCAGCAGCTTAGGGGGACGGGTTCGTGGGGAGACCCAGTACTTC. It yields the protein CASSLGGRVRGETQYF.

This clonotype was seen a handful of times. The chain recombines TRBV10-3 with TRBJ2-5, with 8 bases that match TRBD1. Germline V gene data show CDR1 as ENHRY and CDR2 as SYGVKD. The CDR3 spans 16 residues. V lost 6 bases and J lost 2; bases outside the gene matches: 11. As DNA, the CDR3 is TGTGCCATCAGCCGACAGGGGCCGAGGAGGCAAGAGACCCAGTACTTC. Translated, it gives CAISRQGPRRQETQYF.

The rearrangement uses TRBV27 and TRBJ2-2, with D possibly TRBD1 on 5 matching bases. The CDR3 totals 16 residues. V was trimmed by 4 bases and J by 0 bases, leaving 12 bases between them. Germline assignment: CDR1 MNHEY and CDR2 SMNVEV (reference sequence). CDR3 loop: CASSYQTATNTGELFF. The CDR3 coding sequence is TGTGCCAGCAGTTACCAGACAGCCACGAACACCGGGGAGCTGTTTTTT.

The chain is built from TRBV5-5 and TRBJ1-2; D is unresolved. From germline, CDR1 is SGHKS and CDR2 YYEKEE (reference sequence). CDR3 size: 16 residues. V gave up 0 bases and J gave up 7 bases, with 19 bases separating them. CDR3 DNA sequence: TGTGCCAGCAGCTTGGTGCGCTGGCCCCTTGTCGTTGGCTACACCTTC. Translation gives CASSLVRWPLVVGYTF.

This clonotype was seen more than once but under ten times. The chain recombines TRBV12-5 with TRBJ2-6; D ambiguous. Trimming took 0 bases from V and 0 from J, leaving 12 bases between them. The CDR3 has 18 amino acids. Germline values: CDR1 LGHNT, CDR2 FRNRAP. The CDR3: CASGLVPSPDSGANVLTF. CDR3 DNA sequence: TGTGCTAGTGGTTTGGTACCCTCACCCGACTCTGGGGCCAACGTCCTGACTTTC.

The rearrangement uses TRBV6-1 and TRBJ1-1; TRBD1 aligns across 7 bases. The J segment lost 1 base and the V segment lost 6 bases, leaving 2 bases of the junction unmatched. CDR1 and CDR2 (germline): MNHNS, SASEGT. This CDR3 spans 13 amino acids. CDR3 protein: CASRRQGNTEAFF. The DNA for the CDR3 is TGTGCCAGCAGGAGACAGGGGAACACTGAAGCTTTCTTT.